This T cell receptor (beta chain) was captured by sequencing in a study of CD8+ T cells in alopecia areata. Study-level background: Tofacitinib therapy lasting 6 to 18 months was followed by 6 months off drug. General study points: Normal scalp showed lower clonality than lesional scalp, especially alopecia totalis/universalis.

Concerning this clone: Its antigen is unknown.

Patients with alopecia areata provided lesional scalp punch biopsies as well as peripheral blood. CDR1 and CDR2 from the germline V gene are MDHEN and SYDVKM. The CDR3 totals 14 residues. V dropped 2 bases and J dropped 4 bases, with 11 bases sitting between them. Once RNA had been extracted, it was reverse transcribed into cDNA to act as the sequencing template. The repertoire was sequenced with immunoSEQ multiplex PCR; TCRdb's copy has only in-frame clones and lacks some. In the table there are approximately 150,000 clones, approximately 51% of which are singletons. This clonotype originated in a human donor with alopecia areata. The sample here was CD4+ T cells sorted from blood, taken at week 0. The chain recombines TRBV28 with TRBJ1-2, with a possible D match to TRBD1 (5 bases). CDR3 region: CASSLRGPRYGYTF. The CDR3, as DNA: TGTGCCAGCAGTTTACGGGGACCCCGCTATGGCTACACCTTC.